This entry is about one T cell receptor (beta chain). Its target is not known. The entry originates in a study of OX40 agonist ivuxolimab in advanced cancers. Study context: Treatment received earlier with anti-PD-1, anti-PD-L1 or anti-CTLA-4 agents was allowed, and over 30% had some. Study outcomes and limitations: Fewer expanded clones were found on average in CD4+ than in CD8+ T cells. Circulating CD4+ and CD8+ T cells showed clonal expansion by week 6 at 0.1 to 3.0 mg/kg. The specificity for antigen of the expanded peripheral T cells was not determined.

Profiling relied on immunoSEQ multiplex PCR, and the TCRdb table lists in-frame clones only, not all of them. In the table there are some 57,000 clones, around four fifths of which are singletons. The V segment lost 4 bases and the J segment 2 bases; nucleotides outside the gene matches: 4. The CDR3 runs to 14 residues. From germline, CDR1 is SGHRS and CDR2 YFSETQ. The chain carries TRBV5-1 and TRBJ2-3; TRBD2 matches at 7 bases. This TCR was recovered from an adult with an advanced solid tumor such as melanoma, head and neck, liver or kidney cancer. Specimen: CD4+ or CD8+ T cells sorted from blood, collected in a trial of the OX40 agonist ivuxolimab. CDR3 nucleotides: TGCGCCAGCAGCCGGGACTACCCCACAGATACGCAGTATTTT. It translates to CASSRDYPTDTQYF.